The entry below describes one TCR beta chain. As yet, its antigen is unknown. V shed 0 bases and J shed 1 base, with 10 bases lying between them. Germline CDR1 is SGHDN and CDR2 is FVKESK. The CDR3 totals 15 residues. Single viable CD3+CD4+CD8-CD45RO+ cells were sorted as the memory CD4+ T cells. Authors' processing steps: Out-of-frame sequences were removed, leaving about 2,300,000 distinct TCRbeta sequences. The protocol was immunoSEQ multiplex PCR, while the TCRdb copy is restricted to in-frame clones and leaves out a portion. D and trimming were read from the DNA, whereas the V and J calls and clone size are those reported in that table. The sample consists of about 58,000 clones, approximately 86% of them appearing once. The sample belongs to a study of memory CD4+ T cells and cytomegalovirus serostatus. Study outcomes and limitations: The CMV-associated TCR signature appears largely within the CD4+ memory repertoire. Of 164 reported CMV TCRbeta sequences, some 67 were found in memory CD4+ repertoires.

The sequence came from an adult in good health and CMV-seronegative. Some clones in this sample may be carry-over from other donors' samples. The chain has TRBV14 and TRBJ2-7; D ambiguous. Sequences were obtained from memory CD4+ T cells from blood. For the CDR3, the DNA is TGTGCCAGCAGCCAAGATCCACTTCCTTCCTACGAGCAGTACTTC. Its protein product is CASSQDPLPSYEQYF.